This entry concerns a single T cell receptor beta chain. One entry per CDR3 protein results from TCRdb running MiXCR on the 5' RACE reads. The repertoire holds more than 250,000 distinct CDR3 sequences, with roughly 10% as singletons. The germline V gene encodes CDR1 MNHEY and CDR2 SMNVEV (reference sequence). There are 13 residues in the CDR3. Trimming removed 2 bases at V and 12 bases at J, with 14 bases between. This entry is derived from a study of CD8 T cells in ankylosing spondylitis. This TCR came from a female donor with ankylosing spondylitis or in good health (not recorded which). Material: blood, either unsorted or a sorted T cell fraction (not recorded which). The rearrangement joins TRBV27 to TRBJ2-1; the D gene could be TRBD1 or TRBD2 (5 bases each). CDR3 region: CASSLPLGERQFF. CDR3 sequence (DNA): TGTGCCAGCAGTTTACCGTTAGGGGAGAGGCAGTTCTTC.